These T cell receptor beta chains were read from a single sample in a study of response to subunit inactivated influenza vaccine. TCRdb fed the RT-PCR reads into MiXCR, producing one record per CDR3 protein. Here the sample spans around 790,000 distinct CDR3 sequences, around 20% being singletons. The sample consisted of PBMCs from blood, taken more than 4 days after vaccination. Receptor source: a middle-aged man who received an inactivated influenza vaccine. CDR3s include the opening cysteine and the closing phenylalanine or tryptophan. A D gene is named only where the DNA matches it firmly. Not every row has a clone size; where given, it reads once, few, many or a size class.

v_gene: TRBV24-1; d_gene: TRBD2; j_gene: TRBJ2-1; abundance: NA; CDR3nt: TGTGCCACCAGTGATTTTGGCGGGAGGGCCTTCTTC; CDR3aa: CATSDFGGRAFF
v_gene: TRBV10-3; d_gene: TRBD2; j_gene: TRBJ2-7; abundance: few; CDR3nt: TGTGCCATACGGACTAGCGGGATCGGCGAGCAGTACTTC; CDR3aa: CAIRTSGIGEQYF
v_gene: TRBV7-2; d_gene: NA; j_gene: TRBJ2-3; abundance: many; CDR3nt: TGTGCCAGCAGCTTAGGCCCTCCGGGCACAGATACGCAGTATTTT; CDR3aa: CASSLGPPGTDTQYF
v_gene: TRBV28; d_gene: NA; j_gene: TRBJ2-7; abundance: few; CDR3nt: TGTGCCAGCAGTTTTCCCGAGACAGGATCCGACCCACCCTACGAGCAGTACTTC; CDR3aa: CASSFPETGSDPPYEQYF
v_gene: TRBV7-2; d_gene: NA; j_gene: TRBJ1-6; abundance: few; CDR3nt: TGTGCCAGCAGCCTCGAGCTAAAGAATTCACCCCTCCACTTT; CDR3aa: CASSLELKNSPLHF
v_gene: TRBV10-2; d_gene: TRBD2; j_gene: TRBJ2-7; abundance: NA; CDR3nt: TGCGCCAGCAGTGTGCTGGGACTAGCGGCGGGGGATTCCTACGAGCAGTACTTC; CDR3aa: CASSVLGLAAGDSYEQYF
v_gene: TRBV18; d_gene: NA; j_gene: TRBJ2-1; abundance: NA; CDR3nt: TGTGCCAGCTCACCCTCGCAGTACAATGAGCAGTTCTTC; CDR3aa: CASSPSQYNEQFF
v_gene: TRBV7-9; d_gene: NA; j_gene: TRBJ2-2; abundance: NA; CDR3nt: TGTGCCAGCAGGAACGGCGTCCTCCGGGAGCTGTTTTTT; CDR3aa: CASRNGVLRELFF
v_gene: TRBV7-9; d_gene: NA; j_gene: TRBJ2-2; abundance: many; CDR3nt: TGTGCCAGCAGTCTTAGCGGAACGAACACCGGGGAGCTGTTTTTT; CDR3aa: CASSLSGTNTGELFF
v_gene: TRBV6-4; d_gene: NA; j_gene: TRBJ2-7; abundance: NA; CDR3nt: TGTGCCAACACAAACGAGTATCAGCCCAAGTACTTC; CDR3aa: CANTNEYQPKYF
v_gene: TRBV5-1; d_gene: TRBD1; j_gene: TRBJ1-1; abundance: NA; CDR3nt: TGCGCCAGCAGCTTGGACGTGACAGGGCAGTTCGATGAAGCTTTCTTT; CDR3aa: CASSLDVTGQFDEAFF
v_gene: TRBV20-1; d_gene: NA; j_gene: TRBJ2-3; abundance: few; CDR3nt: TGCAGTGCTAGAGTGGACGGGGGCTGGGGCACAGATACGCAGTATTTT; CDR3aa: CSARVDGGWGTDTQYF
v_gene: TRBV12-3/TRBV12-4; d_gene: NA; j_gene: TRBJ1-2; abundance: NA; CDR3nt: TGTGCCAGCAACTTGGGGGGGAGCTATGGCTACACCTTC; CDR3aa: CASNLGGSYGYTF
v_gene: TRBV20-1; d_gene: NA; j_gene: TRBJ2-1; abundance: NA; CDR3nt: TGCAGTGCCCCCCAATTGGTGAATGAGCAGTTCTTC; CDR3aa: CSAPQLVNEQFF